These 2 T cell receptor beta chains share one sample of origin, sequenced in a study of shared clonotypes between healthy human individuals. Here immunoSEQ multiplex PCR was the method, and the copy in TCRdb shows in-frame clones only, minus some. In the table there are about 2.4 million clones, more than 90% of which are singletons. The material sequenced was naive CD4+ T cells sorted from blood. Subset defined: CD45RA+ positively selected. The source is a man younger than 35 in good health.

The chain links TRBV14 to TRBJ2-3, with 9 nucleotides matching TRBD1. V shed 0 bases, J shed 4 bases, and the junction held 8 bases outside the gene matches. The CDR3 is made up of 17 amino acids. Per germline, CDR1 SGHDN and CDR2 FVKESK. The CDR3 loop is CASSQDTGTGWPDTQYF. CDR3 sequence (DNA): TGTGCCAGCAGCCAAGACACCGGGACAGGGTGGCCAGATACGCAGTATTTT.

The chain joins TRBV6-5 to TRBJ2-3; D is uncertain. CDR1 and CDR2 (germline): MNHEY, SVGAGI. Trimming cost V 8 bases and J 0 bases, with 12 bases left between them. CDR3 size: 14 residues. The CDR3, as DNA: TGTGCCAGCCGACGAGACGCGAGCACAGATACGCAGTATTTT. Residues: CASRRDASTDTQYF.